The 8 T cell receptor beta chains below all came from one sample that was sequenced in a study of blood T cell repertoires in COVID-19. Clones were read by immunoSEQ multiplex PCR, and TCRdb kept only the in-frame ones, dropping some. This table has approximately 150,000 clones, over 75% appearing once. The specimen was peripheral blood. These TCRs come from a man aged 55 to 69 with active or convalescent COVID-19.

The rearrangement uses TRBV27 and TRBJ2-7; possibly TRBD1 for D (7 bases). V lost 8 bases and J lost 3, with 20 bases in between. Germline CDR1 MNHEY, CDR2 SMNVEV (reference sequence). The CDR3 totals 15 residues. The CDR3 region has the DNA TGTGCCAGCTTAGCTAGGGCAGGGGGAGGCTACGAGCAGTACTTC. It yields the protein CASLARAGGGYEQYF.

This chain joins TRBV7-2 and TRBJ2-3, with 8 nucleotides matching TRBD2. The CDR3 sequence is 16 residues long. Unmatched junction bases numbered 7, after V lost 1 base and J lost 4 bases. Germline CDR1 is SGHTA and CDR2 is FQGNSA. The CDR3 is CASSLEVTSVSDTQYF. The CDR3, as DNA: TGTGCCAGCAGCTTAGAGGTGACTAGCGTGTCAGATACGCAGTATTTT.

This clone was counted between two and nine times. The gene calls are TRBV27 and TRBJ2-3; 7 bases are shared with TRBD2. The ends lost 6 bases at V and 3 bases at J; junction bases unmatched: 6. In germline, CDR1 is MNHEY, CDR2 SMNVEV (reference sequence). This CDR3 spans 14 amino acids. The CDR3, as DNA: TGTGCCAGCAGACTAGCGTTGATGACAGATACGCAGTATTTT. Translated: CASRLALMTDTQYF.

The V call is TRBV5-6, the J call TRBJ2-7; possibly TRBD1 for D (5 bases). The CDR3 totals 15 residues. Germline lookup yields CDR1 SGHDT and CDR2 YYEEEE. Trimming pared 2 bases from V and 3 bases from J, leaving 15 bases between. CDR3 nucleotides: TGTGCCAGCAGCTTTGCCCCAGGGATGCACTACGAGCAGTACTTC. It specifies CASSFAPGMHYEQYF. Together with reference TRBV5-6 and TRBJ2-7, the CDR3 gives the full variable domain: DAGVTQSPTHLIKTRGQQVTLRCSPKSGHDTVSWYQQALGQGPQFIFQYYEEEERQRGNFPDRFSGHQFPNYSSELNVNALLLGDSALYLCASSFAPGMHYEQYFGPGTRLTVT.

The V call is TRBV5-1, the J call TRBJ2-7; 8 bases line up with TRBD2. V trimming: 0 bases; J trimming: 3 bases; junction bases outside the gene matches: 5. The CDR3 contains 15 residues. Germline assignment: CDR1 SGHRS and CDR2 YFSETQ. Here the CDR3 reads CASSLAVSGVYEQYF. Written as DNA, the CDR3 is TGCGCCAGCAGCTTGGCCGTTAGCGGGGTCTACGAGCAGTACTTC.

The CDR3 is CASSQRGLSADTQYF. Written as DNA, the CDR3 is TGTGCCAGCAGTCAAAGAGGACTGAGTGCAGATACGCAGTATTTT. The chain has TRBV25-1 and TRBJ2-3, with D perhaps matching TRBD2 (5 bases). V was cut by 5 bases and J by 4 bases, with 16 bases left in between. The CDR3 loop spans 15 amino acids. Germline V lookup: CDR1 MGHDK, CDR2 SYGVNS.

The chain links TRBV18 to TRBJ2-7; 11 bases are shared with TRBD1. J was trimmed by 6 bases and V by 3 bases; bases with no gene match: 1. Germline V CDR1 and CDR2: KGHSH, LQKENI. CDR3 length equals 13 residues. The CDR3 DNA is TGTGCCAGCTCACCCGGGACAGGGGGCGAGCAGTACTTC. This gives the protein CASSPGTGGEQYF. The full variable domain, rest sourced from reference TRBV18 and TRBJ2-7, is NAGVMQNPRHLVRRRGQEARLRCSPMKGHSHVYWYRQLPEEGLKFMVYLQKENIIDESGMPKERFSAEFPKEGPSILRIQQVVRGDSAAYFCASSPGTGGEQYFGPGTRLTVT.

The V call is TRBV2, the J call TRBJ2-5, with a weak D call TRBD2 (5 bases). V was cut by 6 bases and J by 4 bases, with 15 bases left in between. This CDR3 spans 14 amino acids. Germline CDR1 SNHLY, CDR2 FYNNEI. The CDR3 is CASSLRRQRETQYF. The CDR3 bases are TGTGCCAGCAGCCTCAGGAGGCAGAGAGAGACCCAGTACTTC. Looking up the rest from reference TRBV2 and TRBJ2-5 gives the full variable domain: EPEVTQTPSHQVTQMGQEVILRCVPISNHLYFYWYRQILGQKVEFLVSFYNNEISEKSEIFDDQFSVERPDGSNFTLKIRSTKLEDSAMYFCASSLRRQRETQYFGPGTRLLVL.